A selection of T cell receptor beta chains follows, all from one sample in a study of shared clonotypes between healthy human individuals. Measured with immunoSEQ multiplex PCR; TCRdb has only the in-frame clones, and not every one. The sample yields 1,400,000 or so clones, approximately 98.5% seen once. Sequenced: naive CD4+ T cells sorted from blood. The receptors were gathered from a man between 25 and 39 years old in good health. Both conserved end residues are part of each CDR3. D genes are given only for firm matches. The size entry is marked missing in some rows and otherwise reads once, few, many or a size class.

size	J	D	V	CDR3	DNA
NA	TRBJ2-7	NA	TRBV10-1	CASSEHVGGRGKAEQYF	TGCGCCAGCAGTGAGCATGTGGGGGGCAGGGGAAAGGCCGAGCAGTACTTC
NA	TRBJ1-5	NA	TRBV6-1	CASSEAGNQPQHF	TGTGCCAGCAGTGAAGCAGGGAACCAGCCCCAGCATTTT
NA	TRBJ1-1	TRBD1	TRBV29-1	CSVVTGDAAFF	TGCAGCGTTGTCACAGGGGACGCAGCTTTCTTT
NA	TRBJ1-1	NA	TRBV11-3	CASSLGSGRRNTEAFF	TGTGCCAGCAGCTTAGGATCTGGGAGGCGGAACACTGAAGCTTTCTTT
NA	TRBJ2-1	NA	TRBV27	CASSGRPSPRAYNEQFF	TGTGCCAGCAGTGGAAGACCTAGCCCACGGGCCTACAATGAGCAGTTCTTC
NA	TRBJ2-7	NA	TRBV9	CASSVDFPNYEQYF	TGTGCCAGCAGCGTGGACTTTCCGAACTACGAGCAGTACTTC
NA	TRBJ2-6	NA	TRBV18	CASSPLSSGANVLTF	TGTGCCAGCTCACCCCTGAGCTCTGGGGCCAACGTCCTGACTTTC
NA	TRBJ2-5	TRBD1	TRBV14	CASRRDREETQYF	TGTGCCAGCAGACGGGACAGGGAAGAGACCCAGTACTTC
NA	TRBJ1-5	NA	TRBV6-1	CASSEYAGHSNQPQHF	TGTGCCAGCAGTGAATACGCTGGTCATAGCAATCAGCCCCAGCATTTT
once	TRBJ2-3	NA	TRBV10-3	CAISEGPDTQYF	TGTGCCATCAGTGAAGGGCCAGATACGCAGTATTTT
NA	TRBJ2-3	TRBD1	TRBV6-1	CASTSDRVTDTQYF	TGTGCCAGCACCTCGGACAGGGTTACAGATACGCAGTATTTT
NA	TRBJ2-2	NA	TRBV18	CASSPKGPAPGGELFF	TGTGCCAGCTCACCAAAGGGCCCGGCCCCCGGCGGGGAGCTGTTTTTT
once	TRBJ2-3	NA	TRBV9	CASSVEAGRYTDTQYF	TGTGCCAGCAGCGTAGAGGCAGGGCGGTACACAGATACGCAGTATTTT
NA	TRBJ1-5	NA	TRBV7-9	CASSSRDVSNQPQHF	TGTGCCAGCAGTTCTCGGGACGTCAGCAATCAGCCCCAGCATTTT
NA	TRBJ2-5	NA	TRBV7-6	CASSLSRAQETQYF	TGTGCCAGCAGCCTGTCTAGGGCCCAAGAGACCCAGTACTTC
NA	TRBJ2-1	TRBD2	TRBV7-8	CASSLGLAGNEQFF	TGTGCCAGCAGCTTAGGACTAGCGGGCAATGAGCAGTTCTTC
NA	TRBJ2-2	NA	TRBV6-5	CASSYWFSGNTGELFF	TGTGCCAGCAGTTACTGGTTTAGCGGTAACACCGGGGAGCTGTTTTTT
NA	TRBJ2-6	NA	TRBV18	CASSPLSVGSTTGANVLTF	TGTGCCAGCTCACCATTGTCGGTTGGCAGCACGACTGGGGCCAACGTCCTGACTTTC
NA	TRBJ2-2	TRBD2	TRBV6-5	CASSLLAGFAGELFF	TGTGCCAGCAGTTTACTAGCGGGATTTGCCGGGGAGCTGTTTTTT
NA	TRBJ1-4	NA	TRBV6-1	CASSEARRILLFF	TGTGCCAGCAGTGAAGCCCGGCGAATACTCCTGTTTTTT
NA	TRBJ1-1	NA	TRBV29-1	CSVERRLDSEAFF	TGCAGCGTTGAACGGAGGTTGGATTCTGAAGCTTTCTTT
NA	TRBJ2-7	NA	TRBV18	CASSPPSVSSEQYF	TGTGCCAGCTCACCACCTTCAGTGAGTAGCGAGCAGTACTTC
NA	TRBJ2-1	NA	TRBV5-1	CASSSTADEQFF	TGCGCCAGCAGTAGCACTGCGGATGAGCAGTTCTTC
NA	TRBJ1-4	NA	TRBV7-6	CASSPTARGKLFF	TGTGCCAGCAGCCCCACGGCTCGGGGAAAACTGTTTTTT
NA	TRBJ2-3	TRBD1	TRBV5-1	CASLQGADTTDTQYF	TGCGCCAGCCTTCAGGGGGCAGATACCACAGATACGCAGTATTTT
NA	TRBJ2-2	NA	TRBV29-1	CSAGGLGGTGELFF	TGCAGCGCTGGGGGCCTTGGTGGGACCGGGGAGCTGTTTTTT
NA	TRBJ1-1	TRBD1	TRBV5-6	CASSIKQTGVNTEAFF	TGTGCCAGCAGCATAAAACAGACAGGGGTTAATACTGAAGCTTTCTTT
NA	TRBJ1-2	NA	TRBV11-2	CASSRVWGHRGRSNYGYTF	TGTGCCAGCAGCCGCGTGTGGGGTCACCGGGGGCGGTCTAACTATGGCTACACCTTC
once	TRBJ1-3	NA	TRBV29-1	CSARWGTGNTIYF	TGCAGCGCCCGCTGGGGGACTGGAAACACCATATATTTT
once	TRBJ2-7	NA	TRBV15	CATSSPPGPSLYEQYF	TGTGCCACCAGCAGTCCCCCAGGGCCAAGTCTCTACGAGCAGTACTTC
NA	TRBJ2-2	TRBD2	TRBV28	CASSSQDGTSATGELFF	TGTGCCAGCAGTTCTCAAGACGGGACTAGCGCCACCGGGGAGCTGTTTTTT
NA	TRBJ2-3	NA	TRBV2	CASSEEAVGGSTDTQYF	TGTGCCAGCTCAGAGGAAGCGGTGGGCGGGAGCACAGATACGCAGTATTTT
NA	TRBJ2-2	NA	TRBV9	CASSVGLTGELFF	TGTGCCAGCAGCGTAGGGCTAACCGGGGAGCTGTTTTTT
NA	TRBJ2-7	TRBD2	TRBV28	CASRTGGLNEQYF	TGTGCCAGCAGAACGGGGGGTTTGAACGAGCAGTACTTC
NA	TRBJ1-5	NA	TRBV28	CASSLTDRTGQPQHF	TGTGCCAGCAGTTTAACCGACAGGACGGGGCAGCCCCAGCATTTT
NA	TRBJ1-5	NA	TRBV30	CAWSVRGADQPQHF	TGTGCCTGGAGTGTACGGGGGGCGGATCAGCCCCAGCATTTT
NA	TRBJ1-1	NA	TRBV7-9	CASSRAVPGTEAFF	TGTGCCAGCAGCCGCGCGGTCCCAGGAACTGAAGCTTTCTTT
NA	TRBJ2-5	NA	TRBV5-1	CASSLGTEETQYF	TGCGCCAGCAGCTTGGGGACAGAAGAGACCCAGTACTTC
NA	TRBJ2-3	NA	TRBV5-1	CASSLESDTQYF	TGCGCCAGCAGCTTAGAAAGCGATACGCAGTATTTT
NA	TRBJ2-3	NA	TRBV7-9	CASSPEPLDTQYF	TGTGCCAGCAGCCCAGAGCCATTAGATACGCAGTATTTT
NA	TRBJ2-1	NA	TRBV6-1	CASRVKAATVGFF	TGTGCCAGCAGAGTAAAGGCGGCCACGGTGGGGTTCTTC
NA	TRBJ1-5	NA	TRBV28	CASSLSSSNQPQHF	TGTGCCAGCAGTTTATCAAGTAGCAATCAGCCCCAGCATTTT